A selection of T cell receptor beta chains follows, all from one sample in a study of T cell responses to AZD1222 COVID-19 vaccine. The assay was immunoSEQ multiplex PCR, and TCRdb's table has in-frame clones only and misses some. The table has 110,000 or so clones, 91% seen once. The sample was peripheral blood, taken on day 0 of AZD1222 vaccination. The receptors derive from an adult in good health. Each CDR3 is given without its conserved first and last residue.

J: TRBJ2-6
V: TRBV5-1
CDR3: ASSSHLAPGANVLT

J: TRBJ2-5
V: TRBV5-1
CDR3: ASSLVETQY

J: TRBJ2-5
V: TRBV9
CDR3: ASSKRGLGQETQY

J: TRBJ1-5
V: TRBV6-2/TRBV6-3
CDR3: ASSYMPGARGIQPQH

J: TRBJ2-3
V: TRBV5-5
CDR3: ASSFRDREGDTQY

J: TRBJ1-2
V: TRBV7-9
CDR3: ASRGTGGVYGYT

J: TRBJ1-1
V: TRBV10-3
CDR3: AISDQGRLSEAF

J: TRBJ1-5
V: TRBV9
CDR3: ARTGENQPQH

J: TRBJ2-1
V: TRBV19
CDR3: ASSRRGSGGADEQF

J: TRBJ1-2
V: TRBV19
CDR3: ASSIDRDYNYGYT

J: TRBJ1-2
V: TRBV7-2
CDR3: ASSLGLGQNANYGYT

J: TRBJ1-2
V: TRBV20-1
CDR3: SASGDRGEEGYT

J: TRBJ2-7
V: TRBV5-8
CDR3: ASSLVLYNEQY

J: TRBJ2-1
V: TRBV4-1
CDR3: ASSPGGLAGAYNEQF

J: TRBJ2-1
V: TRBV19
CDR3: ASDPTSGGATNEQF

J: TRBJ2-1
V: TRBV24-1
CDR3: ATSDTDQYNEQF

J: TRBJ1-1
V: TRBV10-3
CDR3: AISLSMNTEAF

J: TRBJ1-1
V: TRBV20-1
CDR3: SAIKNTEAF

J: TRBJ1-5
V: TRBV6-1
CDR3: ASSETFSNQPQH

J: TRBJ2-7
V: TRBV3-1/TRBV3-2
CDR3: ASSQGLSYEQY

J: TRBJ1-1
V: TRBV9
CDR3: ASSEGSFPEAF

J: TRBJ1-2
V: TRBV19
CDR3: ASSIVDRSYGYT

J: TRBJ2-6
V: TRBV6-4
CDR3: ASSDSGGTGANVLT

J: TRBJ1-3
V: TRBV4-1
CDR3: ASSQDGPQGLGNTIY

J: TRBJ2-2
V: TRBV2
CDR3: ASSEAPTAGGGELF

J: TRBJ2-1
V: TRBV11-3
CDR3: ASGQYNEQF

J: TRBJ1-1
V: TRBV5-6
CDR3: ASSLETGPTEAF

J: TRBJ1-3
V: TRBV6-5
CDR3: ASTYQGRFGNTIY

J: TRBJ1-2
V: TRBV14
CDR3: ASSISFSGYT

J: TRBJ2-1
V: TRBV11-3
CDR3: ASSDGLAGAYNEQF

J: TRBJ2-1
V: TRBV5-4
CDR3: ASTPEGAGGRNEQF

J: TRBJ2-1
V: TRBV9
CDR3: ASSVEGGSYNEQF

J: TRBJ2-7
V: TRBV9
CDR3: ASSEGLAMNYEQY

J: TRBJ2-1
V: TRBV18
CDR3: ASSPGQANYNEQF

J: TRBJ1-2
V: TRBV11-2
CDR3: ASSLGSREVGYT

J: TRBJ2-5
V: TRBV7-2
CDR3: ASSSGGAGRKQETQY

J: TRBJ1-6
V: TRBV7-2
CDR3: ASGDRGAYNSPLH

J: TRBJ1-5
V: TRBV28
CDR3: ASTRAGANQPQH

J: TRBJ1-2
V: TRBV6-5
CDR3: ASSSPGRGRLYGYT

J: TRBJ2-7
V: TRBV5-1
CDR3: ASSLKLNIYEQY

J: TRBJ1-2
V: TRBV28
CDR3: ASSSPGTAYGYT

J: TRBJ1-4
V: TRBV4-2
CDR3: ASSQGLQGTNEKLF